Listed below are T cell receptor beta chains from one sample, sequenced in a study of T cell repertoires in cytomegalovirus infection. TCRdb independently ran MiXCR on the reads; one entry per CDR3 protein. The sample holds some 450,000 distinct CDR3 sequences; approximately 33% are singletons and the top ten take roughly 13%. Sequenced input: PBMCs. These receptors were obtained from a human donor in good health (CMV status not recorded). Some clones in this sample may be carry-over from other donors' samples. Both conserved end residues are part of each CDR3. The D gene is left open where the match is weak. Some rows have no size entry. The others give once, few or many, or a class for an expanded clone.

.	TRBV25-1	TRBJ2-7	.	TGTGCCACCTCCCTGGGGGCAGCCTACGAGCAGTACTTC	CATSLGAAYEQYF
.	TRBV7-2	TRBJ1-1	many	TGTGCCAGCAGCCCGGGGGCGCGAGAAGCTTTCTTT	CASSPGAREAFF
TRBD2	TRBV20-1	TRBJ2-5	few	TGCAGTGCTAGAGAGTTGTCTAGCGGGGGGGTAAAGACCCAGTACTTC	CSARELSSGGVKTQYF
.	TRBV11-2	TRBJ1-4	.	TGTGCCAGCAGCTCTTCCTACAGGGCACTGTTTTTT	CASSSSYRALFF
.	TRBV4-2	TRBJ2-7	few	TGTGCCAGCAGCCAAGAGGCCGGCGGGACCTACGAGCAGTACTTC	CASSQEAGGTYEQYF
.	TRBV7-6	TRBJ2-7	many	TGTGCCAGCAGCTTACTAGCTCCTTCCTACGAGCAGTACTTC	CASSLLAPSYEQYF
.	TRBV12-3/TRBV12-4	TRBJ2-6	.	TGTGCCAGCAGTTTATTTCTTCCCCCTGGGGCCAACGTCCTGACTTTC	CASSLFLPPGANVLTF
.	TRBV20-1	TRBJ2-1	.	TGCAGTGCCCTAGGGATAGCGGAGTACAATGAGCAGTTCTTC	CSALGIAEYNEQFF
TRBD2	TRBV6-5	TRBJ2-3	.	TGTGCCAGCAGTTACTCGAACCAGCGGGGGAGAACATATACGCAGTATTTT	CASSYSNQRGRTYTQYF
TRBD1	TRBV4-1	TRBJ1-2	.	TGCGACAGCAGCCAAGCCGGGACAGGGTCTTGGGGCTACACCTTC	CDSSQAGTGSWGYTF
TRBD1	TRBV7-2	TRBJ2-7	.	TGTGCCAGCAGCGAGAGGACAGGTCCTCCCTTACAGCAGTACTTC	CASSERTGPPLQQYF
.	TRBV11-2	TRBJ1-1	many	TGTGCCAGCAGCTTAAGCAGAGCCCTCTGGGCTTTCTTT	CASSLSRALWAFF
.	TRBV7-9	TRBJ1-6	.	TGTGCCAGCAGCTTAATAGCGACACCCGACAAACATTCACCCCTCCACTTT	CASSLIATPDKHSPLHF
.	TRBV19	TRBJ1-4	.	TGTGCCTCGAATGAGGGGTTGAGGGAAAAACTGTTTTTT	CASNEGLREKLFF
.	TRBV20-1	TRBJ2-1	.	TGCAGTGCTAGAGGCCGGTCGTTGGAAAACTCCTACAATGAGCAGTTCTTC	CSARGRSLENSYNEQFF
.	TRBV4-1	TRBJ2-5	few	TGCGCCAGCAGCCGGTTCGATCGGGAACAAGAGACCCAGTACTTC	CASSRFDREQETQYF
.	TRBV7-2	TRBJ2-7	many	TGTGCCAGCAGCCCGGAGGACAGTGGGATGGGCAGCGAGCAGTACTTC	CASSPEDSGMGSEQYF
.	TRBV7-2	TRBJ1-2	many	TGTGCCAGCAGCCCAAACGAGGTCGGTGGCTACACCTTC	CASSPNEVGGYTF
.	TRBV7-6	TRBJ1-1	many	TGTGCCAGCAGCTTAGCGCTCGGGGGGAGCGAAGCTTTCTTT	CASSLALGGSEAFF
.	TRBV5-4	TRBJ2-3	.	TGTGCCAGCAGCTTGTACGGGACCGAGACGCAGTATTTT	CASSLYGTETQYF
.	TRBV11-2	TRBJ1-1	.	TGTGCCAGCAGCTTAGGCAGTATGAACACTGAAGCTTTCTTT	CASSLGSMNTEAFF
.	TRBV5-8	TRBJ1-5	.	TGTGCAAGCGAGAGCTATGGAACAGAGACGCAGCATTTT	CASESYGTETQHF
.	TRBV7-9	TRBJ1-1	many	TGTGCCAGCAGCTTGCACGGGGGGCACACTGAAGCTTTCTTT	CASSLHGGHTEAFF
.	TRBV7-9	TRBJ2-7	many	TGTGCCAGCAGCTTAGAAGGGGGGCCTCGGGACGAGCAGTACTTC	CASSLEGGPRDEQYF
.	TRBV7-9	TRBJ1-2	.	TGTGCCAGCAGCCTTCAAACAGGGTGGGGTGGCTACACCTTC	CASSLQTGWGGYTF
.	TRBV7-2	TRBJ2-3	.	TGTGCCTGCAGCTTAGCGCTGGGAGATACGCAGTATTTT	CACSLALGDTQYF
.	TRBV6-2/TRBV6-3	TRBJ1-5	.	TGTGCCAGCAGTTACCGACAGGCTCTTTATAGCAATCAGCCCCAGCATTTT	CASSYRQALYSNQPQHF
.	TRBV6-5	TRBJ1-1	.	TGTGCCAGCAGTTACGGGGGGGGTGACACTGAAGCTTTCTTT	CASSYGGGDTEAFF
.	TRBV6-5	TRBJ1-2	few	TGTGCCAGCAGTTACGGGAATTTTTTTAATACGAACTATGGCTACACCTTC	CASSYGNFFNTNYGYTF
TRBD1	TRBV2	TRBJ1-1	.	TGTGCCAGCAGTGAAGCGGGGAGGTCCCCAGACAGGGTGAACACTGAAGCTTTCTTT	CASSEAGRSPDRVNTEAFF
TRBD1	TRBV20-1	TRBJ2-7	.	TGCAGTTCTCCTTACGGGACAGTACCCTACGATAAGTCCTTC	CSSPYGTVPYDKSF
TRBD2	TRBV7-1	TRBJ2-1	.	TGTGCCAGCAGCCCAAGGACTAGCGGGGGTCTCGGTGGTGAGCGGTTCTTC	CASSPRTSGGLGGERFF
TRBD1	TRBV19	TRBJ1-2	few	TGTGCCAGTAGTAGGGGACAGACCCATTCGAGTTATGGCTACACCTTC	CASSRGQTHSSYGYTF
.	TRBV19	TRBJ2-2	.	TGTGCCAGTAGTATAGAGGGGAACACCGGGGAGCTGTTTTTT	CASSIEGNTGELFF
.	TRBV11-2	TRBJ2-5	.	TGTGCCAGCAGCTGGGACTGGAAAGAGACCCAGTACTTC	CASSWDWKETQYF
.	TRBV6-1	TRBJ2-3	.	TGTGCCAGCAGTGGGGGACGGGTGCAGAGCACAGATACGCAGTATTTT	CASSGGRVQSTDTQYF
.	TRBV6-2/TRBV6-3	TRBJ1-5	.	TGTGCCAGCAGACTGACAAGGGGGACGGGACAGCCCCAGCATTTT	CASRLTRGTGQPQHF
.	TRBV19	TRBJ2-1	.	TGTGCCAGTAGTATTATAAGGCTAGTCTCGTACAATGAGCAGTTCTTC	CASSIIRLVSYNEQFF
TRBD1	TRBV27	TRBJ2-3	once	TGTGCCAGCAGTCCCGGGGGACAGGGTACGCAGTATTTT	CASSPGGQGTQYF
TRBD1	TRBV12-3/TRBV12-4	TRBJ1-2	once	TGTGACAGCAGTTTTTCGGGACAGGGTAACTATGGCTACACCTTC	CDSSFSGQGNYGYTF
.	TRBV7-8	TRBJ2-1	.	TGTGCCAGCAGCCCTTCGGGACCCGCCCTTTACAATGAGCAGTTATTC	CASSPSGPALYNEQLF
.	TRBV18	TRBJ2-7	.	TGTGCTAGCTCAACATCAGGGGCCTCCTACGAGCAGTACTTC	CASSTSGASYEQYF
.	TRBV7-6	TRBJ1-5	.	TGTGCCCGCAGCTCGGACCTGGGCCAGACCCAGCATTTT	CARSSDLGQTQHF
TRBD1	TRBV10-2	TRBJ2-1	.	TGCGCCAGCAGAGCCCGGGACAGGAGTCACAATGAGCAGTTCTTC	CASRARDRSHNEQFF
TRBD1	TRBV6-6	TRBJ1-5	.	TGTGCCAGCAGTTCCAGGGACAGGATCAATCAGCCCCAGCATTTT	CASSSRDRINQPQHF
.	TRBV6-2/TRBV6-3	TRBJ2-7	few	TGTGCCAGCAGTCCCTGGACAGTCCGCTACGAGCAGTACTTC	CASSPWTVRYEQYF
.	TRBV14	TRBJ1-6	.	TGTGCCAGCAGCTCCCTCGATAATTCACCCCTCCACTTT	CASSSLDNSPLHF
TRBD1	TRBV5-4	TRBJ1-1	.	TGTGCCACCCACGAGGGACAGGCGAACACTGAAGCTTTCTTT	CATHEGQANTEAFF
TRBD1	TRBV7-2	TRBJ2-7	few	TGTGCCAGCAGCTTATCCGCAGGGGGAACCTACGAGCAGTACTTC	CASSLSAGGTYEQYF
TRBD1	TRBV27	TRBJ1-1	few	TGTGCCAGCAGCTGGGACAGGGGTTCGCGTGGTTCCACTGAAGCTTTCTTT	CASSWDRGSRGSTEAFF
.	TRBV12-3/TRBV12-4	TRBJ2-2	few	TGTGCCAGCAGACAGAACACCGGGGAGCTGTTTTTT	CASRQNTGELFF
TRBD1	TRBV25-1	TRBJ1-2	.	TGTGCCAGCAGGACAGGGGGCGAGGTTGGCTACACCTTC	CASRTGGEVGYTF
.	TRBV5-6	TRBJ1-1	many	TGTGCCAGCAGCTTGGGAGGGTTTGACACTGAAGCTTTCTTT	CASSLGGFDTEAFF
.	TRBV12-3/TRBV12-4	TRBJ1-5	few	TGTGCCAGCAGTTTAGGGGGGCCCCATAGCAATCAGCCCCAGCATTTT	CASSLGGPHSNQPQHF
.	TRBV5-4	TRBJ1-1	.	TGTGCCAGCAAAACAGGGACACCTTGGAACACTGAAGCTTTCTTT	CASKTGTPWNTEAFF